The present T cell receptor (beta chain) was sequenced within a study of Graves' ophthalmopathy and Graves' hyperthyroidism. Study-level findings and limits: Forecasting of ophthalmopathy progression by the model achieved more than 70% sensitivity and around 77% specificity. For separating ophthalmopathy from stable hyperthyroidism, a 13-signature model gave over 85% sensitivity and 75% to 83% specificity.

This clonotype was seen many times. The target antigen is unknown. Diagnosis was based on clinical symptoms, serum thyroxine, TRAb, thyroid ultrasound and orbital computed tomography. This CDR3 is 17 amino acids long. CDR1 and CDR2 (germline): LGHNT, FRNRAP. The V and J ends lost 3 bases and 6 bases respectively, with 23 bases between them. Investigators amplified TCR beta CDR3 regions from RNA transcripts. Investigators did first-round RT-PCR with HTBI primers, then second-round multiplex PCR. MiXCR was run by TCRdb on the multiplex PCR reads, yielding one entry per CDR3 protein. The sample carries over 150,000 distinct CDR3 sequences, 30% to 45% recorded once.

The specimen sequenced was peripheral blood. The TCR was taken from a woman between 40 and 50 years old with Graves' ophthalmopathy. This chain joins TRBV12-5 and TRBJ1-2, with D unclear. The CDR3 coding sequence is TGTGCTAGTGGTTTCAGGCCCAACCGAGGGAACCTACATGGCTACACCTTC. Its protein product is CASGFRPNRGNLHGYTF.